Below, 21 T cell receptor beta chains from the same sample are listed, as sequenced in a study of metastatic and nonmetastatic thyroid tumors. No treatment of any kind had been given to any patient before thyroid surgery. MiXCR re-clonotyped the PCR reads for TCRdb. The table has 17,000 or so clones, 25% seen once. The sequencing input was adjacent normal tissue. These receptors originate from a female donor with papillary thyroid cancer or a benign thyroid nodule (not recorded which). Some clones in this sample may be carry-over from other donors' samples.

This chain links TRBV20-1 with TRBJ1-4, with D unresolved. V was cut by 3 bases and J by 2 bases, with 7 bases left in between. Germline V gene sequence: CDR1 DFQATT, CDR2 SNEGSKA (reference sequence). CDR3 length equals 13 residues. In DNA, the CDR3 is TGCAGTGCTAGTGGGTCCACTAATGAAAAACTGTTTTTT. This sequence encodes CSASGSTNEKLFF.

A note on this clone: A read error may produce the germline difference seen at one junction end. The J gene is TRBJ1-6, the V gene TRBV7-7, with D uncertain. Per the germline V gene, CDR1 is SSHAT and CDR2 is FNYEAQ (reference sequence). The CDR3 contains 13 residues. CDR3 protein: CASSLSLNSPLHF. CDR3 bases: TGTGCTAGCAGCTTATCCCTCAATTCACCCCTCCACTTT.

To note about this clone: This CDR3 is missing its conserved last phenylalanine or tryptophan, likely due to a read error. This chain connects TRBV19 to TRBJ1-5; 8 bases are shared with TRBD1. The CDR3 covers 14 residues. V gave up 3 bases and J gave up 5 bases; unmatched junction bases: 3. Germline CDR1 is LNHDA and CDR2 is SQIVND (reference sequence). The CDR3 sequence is CASSIPGGHQPQHC. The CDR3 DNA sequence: TGTGCCAGTAGTATTCCAGGGGGCCATCAGCCCCAGCATTGT.

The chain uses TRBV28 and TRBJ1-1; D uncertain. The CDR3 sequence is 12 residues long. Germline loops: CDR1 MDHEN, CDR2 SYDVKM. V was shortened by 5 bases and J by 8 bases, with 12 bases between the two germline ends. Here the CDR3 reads CASSLTRFEAFF. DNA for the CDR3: TGTGCCAGCAGTCTGACCCGCTTCGAAGCTTTCTTT.

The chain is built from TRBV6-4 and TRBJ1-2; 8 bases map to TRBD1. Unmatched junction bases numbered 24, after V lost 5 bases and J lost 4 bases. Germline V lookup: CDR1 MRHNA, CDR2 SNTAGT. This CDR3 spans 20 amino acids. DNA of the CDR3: TGTGCCAGCAGTAGTAGTACACCCGGGACAGGAGAACTATCCGGCTATGGCTACACCTTC. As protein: CASSSSTPGTGELSGYGYTF.

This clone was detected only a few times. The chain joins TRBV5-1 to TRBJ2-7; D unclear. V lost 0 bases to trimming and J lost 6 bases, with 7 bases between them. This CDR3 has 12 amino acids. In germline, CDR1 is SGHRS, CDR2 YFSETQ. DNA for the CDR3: TGCGCCAGCAGCTTGGATGGCCTCGAGCAGTACTTC. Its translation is CASSLDGLEQYF.

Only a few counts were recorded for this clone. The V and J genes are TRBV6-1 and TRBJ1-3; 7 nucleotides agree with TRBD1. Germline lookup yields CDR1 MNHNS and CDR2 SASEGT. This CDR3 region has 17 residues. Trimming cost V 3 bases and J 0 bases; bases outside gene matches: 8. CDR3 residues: CASSEDRFYYSGNTIYF. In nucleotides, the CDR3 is TGTGCCAGCAGTGAGGACAGGTTTTACTACTCTGGAAACACCATATATTTT.

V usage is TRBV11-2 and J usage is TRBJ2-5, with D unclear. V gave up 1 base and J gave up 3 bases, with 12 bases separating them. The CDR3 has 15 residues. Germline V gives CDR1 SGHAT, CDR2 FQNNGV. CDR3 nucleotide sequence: TGTGCCAGCAGCTTAGGATTCGTCGGCGAAGAGACCCAGTACTTC. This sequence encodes CASSLGFVGEETQYF.

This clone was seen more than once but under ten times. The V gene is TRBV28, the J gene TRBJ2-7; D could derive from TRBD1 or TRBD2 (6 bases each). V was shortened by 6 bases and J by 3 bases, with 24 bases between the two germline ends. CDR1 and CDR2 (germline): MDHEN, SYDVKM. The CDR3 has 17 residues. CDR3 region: CASREGPTGLTIYEQYF. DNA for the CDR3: TGTGCCAGCAGGGAGGGACCTACAGGGTTGACTATCTACGAGCAGTACTTC.

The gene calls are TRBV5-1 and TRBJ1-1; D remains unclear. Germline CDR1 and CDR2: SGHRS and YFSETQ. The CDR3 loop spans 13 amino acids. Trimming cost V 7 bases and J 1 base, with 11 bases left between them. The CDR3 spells CASYSQENTEAFF. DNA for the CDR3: TGCGCCAGCTATTCCCAAGAGAACACTGAAGCTTTCTTT.

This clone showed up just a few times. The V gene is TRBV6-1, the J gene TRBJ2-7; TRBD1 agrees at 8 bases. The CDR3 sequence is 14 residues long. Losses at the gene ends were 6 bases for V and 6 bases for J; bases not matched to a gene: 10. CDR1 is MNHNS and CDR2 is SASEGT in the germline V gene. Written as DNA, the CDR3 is TGTGCCAGCAGCCTAGACAGGGGCCATATCGAGCAGTACTTC. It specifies CASSLDRGHIEQYF.

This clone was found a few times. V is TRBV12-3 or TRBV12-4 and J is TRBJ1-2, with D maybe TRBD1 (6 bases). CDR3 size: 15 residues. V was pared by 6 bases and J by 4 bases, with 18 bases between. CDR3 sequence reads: CASRPSQGLGYGYTF. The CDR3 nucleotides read TGTGCCAGCAGACCGTCACAGGGTCTAGGCTATGGCTACACCTTC.

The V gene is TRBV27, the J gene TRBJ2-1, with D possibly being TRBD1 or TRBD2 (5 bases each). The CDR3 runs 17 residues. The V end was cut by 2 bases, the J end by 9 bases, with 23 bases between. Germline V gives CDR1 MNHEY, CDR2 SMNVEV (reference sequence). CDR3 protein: CASSLTGFGAGTGEQFF. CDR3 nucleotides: TGTGCCAGCAGTTTAACGGGCTTTGGGGCAGGGACCGGTGAGCAGTTCTTC.

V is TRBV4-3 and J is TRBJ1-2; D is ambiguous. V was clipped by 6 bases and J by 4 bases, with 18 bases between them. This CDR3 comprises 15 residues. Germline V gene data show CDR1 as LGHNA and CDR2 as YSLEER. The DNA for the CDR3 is TGCGCCAGCAGTTTAATGGCCACCGGGATCTATGGCTACACCTTC. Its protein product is CASSLMATGIYGYTF.

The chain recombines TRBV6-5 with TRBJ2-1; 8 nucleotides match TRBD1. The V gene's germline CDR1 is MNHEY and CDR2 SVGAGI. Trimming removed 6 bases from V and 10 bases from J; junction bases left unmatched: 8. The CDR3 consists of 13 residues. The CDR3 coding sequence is TGTGCCAGCAGATTAACAGGGGGAAGAGAGCAGTTCTTC. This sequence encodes CASRLTGGREQFF.

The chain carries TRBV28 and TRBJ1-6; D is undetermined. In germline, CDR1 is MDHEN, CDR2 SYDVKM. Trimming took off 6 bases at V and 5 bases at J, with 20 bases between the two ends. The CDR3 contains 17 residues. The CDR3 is CASRTWNTLVDNSPLHF. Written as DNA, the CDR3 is TGTGCCAGCAGGACCTGGAACACTTTAGTTGATAATTCACCCCTCCACTTT.

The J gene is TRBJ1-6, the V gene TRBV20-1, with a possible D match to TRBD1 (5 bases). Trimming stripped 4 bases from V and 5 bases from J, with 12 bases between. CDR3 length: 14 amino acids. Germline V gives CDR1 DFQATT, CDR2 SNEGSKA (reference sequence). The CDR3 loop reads CSATEGTNNSPLHF. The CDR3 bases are TGCAGTGCTACCGAGGGGACCAATAATTCACCCCTCCACTTT.

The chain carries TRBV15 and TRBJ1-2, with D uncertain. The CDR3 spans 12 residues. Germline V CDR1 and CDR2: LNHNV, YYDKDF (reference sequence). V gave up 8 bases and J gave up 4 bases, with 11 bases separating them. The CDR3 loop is CATLGAGYGYTF. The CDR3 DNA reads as TGTGCCACCCTTGGCGCCGGCTATGGCTACACCTTC.

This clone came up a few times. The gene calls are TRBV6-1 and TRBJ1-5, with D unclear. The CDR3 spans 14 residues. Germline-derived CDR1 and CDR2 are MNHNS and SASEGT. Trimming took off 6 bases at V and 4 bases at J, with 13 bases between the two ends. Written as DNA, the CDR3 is TGTGCCAGCAGCCCTCTTGAACCGAATCAGCCCCAGCATTTT. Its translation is CASSPLEPNQPQHF.

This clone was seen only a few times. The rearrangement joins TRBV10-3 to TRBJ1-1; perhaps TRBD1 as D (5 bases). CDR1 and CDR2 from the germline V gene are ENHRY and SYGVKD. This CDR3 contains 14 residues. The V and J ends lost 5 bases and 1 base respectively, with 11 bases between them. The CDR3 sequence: CAISPTTENTEAFF. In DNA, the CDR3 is TGTGCCATCAGTCCAACGACAGAGAACACTGAAGCTTTCTTT.

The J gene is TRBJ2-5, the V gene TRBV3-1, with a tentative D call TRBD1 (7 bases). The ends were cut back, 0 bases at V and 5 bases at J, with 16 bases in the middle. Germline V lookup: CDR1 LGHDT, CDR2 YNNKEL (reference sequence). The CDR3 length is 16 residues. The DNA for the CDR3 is TGTGCCAGCAGCCAAGATAGGGAGACAGGGAGGGAGACCCAGTACTTC. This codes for CASSQDRETGRETQYF.